Sequencing of this T cell receptor (beta chain) was carried out in a study of T-cell reconstitution after alpha-beta-depleted transplantation in children. The TCRbeta library incorporated unique molecular identifiers. TCRdb reprocessed the PCR reads via MiXCR and lists one record per CDR3 protein. The table has some 350,000 distinct CDR3 sequences, 9% to 12% seen once. Germline V CDR1 and CDR2: SEHNR, FQNEAQ (reference sequence). The CDR3 length is 16 residues. V shed 4 bases, J shed 5 bases, and the junction held 13 bases outside the gene matches. In this sample, this clonotype turned up many times. The source is a human donor who donated a stem cell graft to a child with acute lymphoblastic leukemia. The input for sequencing was PBMCs from the stem cell graft donor, taken from the stem cell graft. The V call is TRBV7-9, the J call TRBJ2-5; 7 bases align to TRBD1. CDR3 DNA: TGTGCCAGCAGCTCCGACAGGGAAAGCGTATCGGAGACCCAGTACTTC. This codes for CASSSDRESVSETQYF.